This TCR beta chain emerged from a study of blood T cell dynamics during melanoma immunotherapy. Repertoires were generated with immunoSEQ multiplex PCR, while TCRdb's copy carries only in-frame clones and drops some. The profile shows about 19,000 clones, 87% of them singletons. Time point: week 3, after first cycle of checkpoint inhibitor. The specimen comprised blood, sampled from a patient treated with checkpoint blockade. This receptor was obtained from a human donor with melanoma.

The CDR3 spells CASSLAGGRTDTQYF. The CDR3 coding sequence is TGCGCCAGCAGCTTAGCGGGAGGCCGCACAGATACGCAGTATTTT. This chain links TRBV5-1 with TRBJ2-3, with 9 bases matching TRBD2. CDR3 length: 15 residues. J was trimmed by 1 base and V by 2 bases; bases with no gene match: 2. Germline assignment: CDR1 SGHRS and CDR2 YFSETQ.